A selection of T cell receptor beta chains follows, all from one sample in a study of blood T cell repertoires in COVID-19. The repertoire was sequenced with immunoSEQ multiplex PCR; TCRdb's copy has only in-frame clones and lacks some. The sample includes around 100,000 clones, roughly 92% seen only once; the top ten take 5% to 6%. Sequenced sample: peripheral blood. These receptor sequences come from a man in his fifties with active COVID-19. Each CDR3 is given with its conserved first and last residue. A D gene is named only where the DNA matches it firmly. Expanded clones are given a class, and other clones once, few, many or no size at all.

j_call: TRBJ2-3; v_call: TRBV7-3; clone_size: few; d_call: NA; cdr3_length: 16; cdr3_nt: TGTGCCAGCAGCCTCAGGGGTGGGGCCTCCACAGATACGCAGTATTTT; cdr3_aa: CASSLRGGASTDTQYF
j_call: TRBJ2-7; v_call: TRBV6-1; clone_size: few; d_call: TRBD1; cdr3_length: 15; cdr3_nt: TGTGCCAGCAGTGATGGGACAGGGGGTTTCTACGAGCAGTACTTC; cdr3_aa: CASSDGTGGFYEQYF
j_call: TRBJ2-3; v_call: TRBV2; clone_size: NA; d_call: TRBD2; cdr3_length: 15; cdr3_nt: TGTGCCAGCAGTCCACTAGCGGGAGGCACAGATACGCAGTATTTT; cdr3_aa: CASSPLAGGTDTQYF
j_call: TRBJ2-1; v_call: TRBV14; clone_size: NA; d_call: NA; cdr3_length: 19; cdr3_nt: TGTGCCAGCAGCCATCCACGGGAGAGGATGCGGGTGTCCTACAATGAGCAGTTCTTC; cdr3_aa: CASSHPRERMRVSYNEQFF
j_call: TRBJ2-4; v_call: TRBV9; clone_size: once; d_call: NA; cdr3_length: 16; cdr3_nt: TGTGCCAGCAGCGTAATGGCAGGGGGGACCAAAAACATTCAGTACTTC; cdr3_aa: CASSVMAGGTKNIQYF
j_call: TRBJ1-1; v_call: TRBV5-6; clone_size: NA; d_call: NA; cdr3_length: 14; cdr3_nt: TGTGCCAGCAGGGCGGGACTTCGGAACACTGAAGCTTTCTTT; cdr3_aa: CASRAGLRNTEAFF
j_call: TRBJ2-2; v_call: TRBV10-3; clone_size: NA; d_call: NA; cdr3_length: 17; cdr3_nt: TGTGCCATCAGTGAGTCGGTGAGGGGGAGAGGTACCGGGGAGCTGTTTTTT; cdr3_aa: CAISESVRGRGTGELFF
j_call: TRBJ2-5; v_call: TRBV5-4; clone_size: NA; d_call: TRBD1; cdr3_length: 15; cdr3_nt: TGTGCCAGCAGCCCGCCCGGACAGGGCGGGGAGACCCAGTACTTC; cdr3_aa: CASSPPGQGGETQYF
j_call: TRBJ2-1; v_call: TRBV6-1; clone_size: NA; d_call: TRBD2; cdr3_length: 15; cdr3_nt: TGTGCCAGCAGCAAGGAACTAGCGGGAGCGAATGAGCAGTTCTTC; cdr3_aa: CASSKELAGANEQFF
j_call: TRBJ2-1; v_call: TRBV2; clone_size: once; d_call: NA; cdr3_length: 11; cdr3_nt: TGTGCCAGCAGTGCGGTCAATGAGCAGTTCTTC; cdr3_aa: CASSAVNEQFF
j_call: TRBJ2-5; v_call: TRBV30; clone_size: NA; d_call: TRBD2; cdr3_length: 15; cdr3_nt: TGTGCCTGGAGTGCTAGCGGGAGGTGGAGAGAGACCCAGTACTTC; cdr3_aa: CAWSASGRWRETQYF
j_call: TRBJ2-3; v_call: TRBV10-3; clone_size: NA; d_call: TRBD2; cdr3_length: 14; cdr3_nt: TGTGCCATCAGATCCGGGACTAGCGCAGATACGCAGTATTTT; cdr3_aa: CAIRSGTSADTQYF